Listed below are T cell receptor beta chains from one sample, sequenced in a study of shared clonotypes between healthy human individuals. Profiled with immunoSEQ multiplex PCR; TCRdb holds only in-frame clones, not every one. The sample holds about 2.1 million clones, approximately 92% seen once. The sample taken for sequencing was naive CD8+ T cells from PBMCs. Receptors originate from a man between 18 and 35 years old in good health. Some clones in this sample may be carry-over from other donors' samples. Each CDR3 is given with its conserved first and last residue. D genes are given only for firm matches. Clone size is shown for a subset of rows, as once, few, many or a class of expanded clone.

J gene: TRBJ1-6
V gene: TRBV14
D gene: -
clone size: -
CDR3 protein: CASSQRESPLHF
CDR3 DNA: TGTGCCAGCAGCCAACGCGAATCACCCCTCCACTTT

J gene: TRBJ1-2
V gene: TRBV13
D gene: TRBD1
clone size: -
CDR3 protein: CASSAGQDSYGYTF
CDR3 DNA: TGTGCCAGCAGCGCGGGACAGGATTCCTATGGCTACACCTTC

J gene: TRBJ2-7
V gene: TRBV7-6
D gene: -
clone size: -
CDR3 protein: CASSFRTFSSYEQYF
CDR3 DNA: TGTGCCAGCAGCTTTAGGACTTTCAGCTCCTACGAGCAGTACTTC

J gene: TRBJ1-5
V gene: TRBV4-2
D gene: TRBD1
clone size: -
CDR3 protein: CASSQEGGTVNQPQHF
CDR3 DNA: TGTGCCAGCAGCCAAGAGGGGGGGACAGTTAATCAGCCCCAGCATTTT

J gene: TRBJ1-2
V gene: TRBV27
D gene: -
clone size: -
CDR3 protein: CASSLHGGTYGYTF
CDR3 DNA: TGTGCCAGCAGTTTGCACGGGGGTACCTATGGCTACACCTTC

J gene: TRBJ1-5
V gene: TRBV19
D gene: TRBD1
clone size: once
CDR3 protein: CASSLDRGLGQPQHF
CDR3 DNA: TGTGCCAGTAGTCTCGACAGGGGGCTCGGCCAGCCCCAGCATTTT

J gene: TRBJ2-2
V gene: TRBV5-1
D gene: -
clone size: -
CDR3 protein: CASSFSDRDTGELFF
CDR3 DNA: TGCGCCAGCAGCTTCTCGGACAGAGACACCGGGGAGCTGTTTTTT

J gene: TRBJ1-1
V gene: TRBV7-2
D gene: TRBD1
clone size: -
CDR3 protein: CASSPRGRRVWTEAFF
CDR3 DNA: TGTGCCAGCAGCCCCAGGGGGCGCCGTGTTTGGACTGAAGCTTTCTTT

J gene: TRBJ2-1
V gene: TRBV28
D gene: TRBD1
clone size: -
CDR3 protein: CASVNRDRATFF
CDR3 DNA: TGTGCCAGCGTAAACCGGGACAGGGCTACGTTCTTC

J gene: TRBJ1-2
V gene: TRBV5-4
D gene: -
clone size: -
CDR3 protein: CASSLDEGRGGGDGYTF
CDR3 DNA: TGTGCCAGCAGCTTGGATGAGGGCCGGGGAGGGGGAGATGGCTACACCTTC

J gene: TRBJ1-1
V gene: TRBV7-9
D gene: -
clone size: -
CDR3 protein: CASSLAGAQEAFF
CDR3 DNA: TGTGCCAGCAGCTTAGCGGGTGCCCAGGAAGCTTTCTTT

J gene: TRBJ1-2
V gene: TRBV4-1
D gene: -
clone size: few
CDR3 protein: CASSQDHIWTVGYTF
CDR3 DNA: TGCGCCAGCAGCCAAGATCATATTTGGACAGTAGGCTACACCTTC

J gene: TRBJ2-1
V gene: TRBV27
D gene: TRBD2
clone size: -
CDR3 protein: CASSKSGRSYNEQFF
CDR3 DNA: TGTGCCAGCAGCAAGAGCGGGAGGTCCTACAATGAGCAGTTCTTC

J gene: TRBJ2-2
V gene: TRBV9
D gene: -
clone size: -
CDR3 protein: CASSPWGTGELFF
CDR3 DNA: TGTGCCAGCAGCCCCTGGGGGACCGGGGAGCTGTTTTTT

J gene: TRBJ2-7
V gene: TRBV27
D gene: TRBD2
clone size: -
CDR3 protein: CASRVLAGGPDEQYF
CDR3 DNA: TGTGCCAGCAGGGTACTAGCGGGAGGGCCAGACGAGCAGTACTTC

J gene: TRBJ2-7
V gene: TRBV27
D gene: TRBD1
clone size: -
CDR3 protein: CASSLRGTGLSEQYF
CDR3 DNA: TGTGCCAGCAGTTTAAGGGGGACAGGGCTCTCCGAGCAGTACTTC

J gene: TRBJ1-2
V gene: TRBV6-5
D gene: TRBD1
clone size: few
CDR3 protein: CASSPTGEFGYTF
CDR3 DNA: TGTGCCAGCAGCCCCACAGGGGAGTTTGGCTACACCTTC

J gene: TRBJ1-1
V gene: TRBV4-3
D gene: -
clone size: -
CDR3 protein: CASSQILSGTEAFF
CDR3 DNA: TGCGCCAGCAGCCAGATCCTCTCGGGGACTGAAGCTTTCTTT

J gene: TRBJ2-1
V gene: TRBV7-9
D gene: TRBD1
clone size: once
CDR3 protein: CASNPFPDRAEQEQFF
CDR3 DNA: TGTGCCAGCAACCCCTTTCCCGACAGGGCAGAGCAGGAGCAGTTCTTC

J gene: TRBJ2-7
V gene: TRBV5-4
D gene: -
clone size: -
CDR3 protein: CASSFGGSFEQYF
CDR3 DNA: TGTGCCAGCAGCTTCGGGGGTTCCTTTGAGCAGTACTTC

J gene: TRBJ1-2
V gene: TRBV19
D gene: -
clone size: -
CDR3 protein: CASSERELNYGYTF
CDR3 DNA: TGTGCCAGTAGTGAGAGGGAGTTGAACTATGGCTACACCTTC

J gene: TRBJ2-7
V gene: TRBV7-9
D gene: TRBD2
clone size: -
CDR3 protein: CASSHGLAGTYEQYF
CDR3 DNA: TGTGCCAGCAGCCACGGACTAGCGGGAACCTACGAGCAGTACTTC

J gene: TRBJ2-7
V gene: TRBV7-2
D gene: TRBD1
clone size: -
CDR3 protein: CASRPTGSPGYEQYF
CDR3 DNA: TGTGCCAGCAGGCCGACAGGGTCCCCGGGCTACGAGCAGTACTTC

J gene: TRBJ2-1
V gene: TRBV14
D gene: TRBD1
clone size: -
CDR3 protein: CASSARDSYYNEQFF
CDR3 DNA: TGTGCCAGCAGCGCCCGGGACAGCTACTACAATGAGCAGTTCTTC

J gene: TRBJ2-1
V gene: TRBV25-1
D gene: -
clone size: -
CDR3 protein: CAVGGTRPYNEQFF
CDR3 DNA: TGTGCCGTGGGAGGGACACGGCCATACAATGAGCAGTTCTTC

J gene: TRBJ2-5
V gene: TRBV19
D gene: -
clone size: -
CDR3 protein: CASSIKGVVDETQYF
CDR3 DNA: TGTGCCAGTAGTATTAAAGGGGTTGTCGATGAGACCCAGTACTTC

J gene: TRBJ2-5
V gene: TRBV28
D gene: -
clone size: -
CDR3 protein: CASSLEAYGTQYF
CDR3 DNA: TGTGCCAGCAGTTTAGAGGCCTACGGGACCCAGTACTTC

J gene: TRBJ2-7
V gene: TRBV27
D gene: -
clone size: -
CDR3 protein: CASSLSGRTGYEQYF
CDR3 DNA: TGTGCCAGCAGTTTATCGGGGAGGACGGGCTACGAGCAGTACTTC

J gene: TRBJ2-3
V gene: TRBV6-5
D gene: -
clone size: -
CDR3 protein: CASSYSPSSDTQYF
CDR3 DNA: TGTGCCAGCAGTTACTCTCCGTCGTCAGATACGCAGTATTTT

J gene: TRBJ2-5
V gene: TRBV19
D gene: -
clone size: -
CDR3 protein: CASRDTLGTQYF
CDR3 DNA: TGTGCCAGCCGGGACACCCTAGGGACCCAGTACTTC

J gene: TRBJ2-7
V gene: TRBV11-2
D gene: TRBD1
clone size: -
CDR3 protein: CASSLPIGQGVTYEQYF
CDR3 DNA: TGTGCCAGCAGCTTGCCTATCGGACAGGGGGTAACCTACGAGCAGTACTTC

J gene: TRBJ2-5
V gene: TRBV7-9
D gene: -
clone size: -
CDR3 protein: CASSLGGGPAAQYF
CDR3 DNA: TGTGCCAGCAGCTTAGGCGGGGGCCCAGCGGCCCAGTACTTC

J gene: TRBJ2-1
V gene: TRBV7-2
D gene: TRBD2
clone size: -
CDR3 protein: CASSLEASGRNYNEQFF
CDR3 DNA: TGTGCCAGCAGCTTAGAAGCTAGCGGGAGGAACTACAATGAGCAGTTCTTC

J gene: TRBJ2-3
V gene: TRBV9
D gene: -
clone size: -
CDR3 protein: CASSAGRTDTQYF
CDR3 DNA: TGTGCCAGCAGCGCAGGACGCACAGATACGCAGTATTTT

J gene: TRBJ2-4
V gene: TRBV11-2
D gene: TRBD1
clone size: once
CDR3 protein: CASSLHTGDPIGKNIQYF
CDR3 DNA: TGTGCCAGCAGCTTGCACACAGGGGATCCCATTGGCAAAAACATTCAGTACTTC

J gene: TRBJ2-7
V gene: TRBV21-1
D gene: -
clone size: -
CDR3 protein: CASSKVVDRGYEQYF
CDR3 DNA: TGTGCCAGCAGCAAAGTGGTCGACAGGGGCTACGAGCAGTACTTC

J gene: TRBJ2-1
V gene: TRBV29-1
D gene: TRBD2
clone size: -
CDR3 protein: CSVVPGTTDLHTPLNEQFF
CDR3 DNA: TGCAGCGTTGTCCCCGGGACTACAGATTTGCACACACCTCTCAATGAGCAGTTCTTC

J gene: TRBJ2-1
V gene: TRBV27
D gene: -
clone size: -
CDR3 protein: CASSPPEGHRPPEQFF
CDR3 DNA: TGTGCCAGCAGTCCCCCCGAGGGACACCGGCCCCCTGAGCAGTTCTTC

J gene: TRBJ1-1
V gene: TRBV28
D gene: -
clone size: -
CDR3 protein: CASSPRAGRSPNTEAFF
CDR3 DNA: TGTGCCAGCAGTCCCCGGGCGGGCAGATCCCCGAACACTGAAGCTTTCTTT

J gene: TRBJ2-7
V gene: TRBV7-9
D gene: -
clone size: -
CDR3 protein: CASSSPAFREQYF
CDR3 DNA: TGTGCCAGCAGCTCCCCAGCCTTTCGGGAGCAGTACTTC

J gene: TRBJ2-3
V gene: TRBV4-3
D gene: TRBD2
clone size: -
CDR3 protein: CASSQETSRSYTDTQYF
CDR3 DNA: TGCGCCAGCAGCCAAGAGACTAGCAGATCGTACACAGATACGCAGTATTTT

J gene: TRBJ2-3
V gene: TRBV14
D gene: -
clone size: -
CDR3 protein: CASSQGLGTQYF
CDR3 DNA: TGTGCCAGCAGCCAAGGTTTGGGTACGCAGTATTTT

J gene: TRBJ2-7
V gene: TRBV19
D gene: -
clone size: -
CDR3 protein: CASSNRRTSYEQYF
CDR3 DNA: TGTGCCAGTAGTAACAGGAGGACATCCTACGAGCAGTACTTC

J gene: TRBJ1-5
V gene: TRBV28
D gene: -
clone size: -
CDR3 protein: CASSLFSGPSNQPQHF
CDR3 DNA: TGTGCCAGCAGTTTATTTTCGGGCCCTAGCAATCAGCCCCAGCATTTT

J gene: TRBJ1-1
V gene: TRBV18
D gene: -
clone size: -
CDR3 protein: CASSPPGWGTEAFF
CDR3 DNA: TGTGCCAGCTCACCACCGGGATGGGGAACTGAAGCTTTCTTT

J gene: TRBJ2-7
V gene: TRBV15
D gene: -
clone size: -
CDR3 protein: CATSPTESTGSHF
CDR3 DNA: TGTGCCACCAGCCCTACCGAGTCTACAGGCTCGCACTTC

J gene: TRBJ2-1
V gene: TRBV27
D gene: TRBD2
clone size: -
CDR3 protein: CASSPLRSSGISYNEQFF
CDR3 DNA: TGTGCCAGCAGTCCCCTAAGGAGTAGCGGGATCTCCTACAATGAGCAGTTCTTC

J gene: TRBJ2-2
V gene: TRBV5-6
D gene: -
clone size: -
CDR3 protein: CASSFGLRELFF
CDR3 DNA: TGTGCCAGCAGCTTCGGTTTGCGGGAGCTGTTTTTT

J gene: TRBJ1-1
V gene: TRBV28
D gene: -
clone size: -
CDR3 protein: CASSLFRGLNTEAFF
CDR3 DNA: TGTGCCAGCAGTTTATTTCGGGGGCTGAACACTGAAGCTTTCTTT

J gene: TRBJ1-2
V gene: TRBV2
D gene: TRBD1
clone size: -
CDR3 protein: CASSPGQGSSGYTF
CDR3 DNA: TGTGCCAGCAGCCCGGGACAGGGGTCGTCGGGCTACACCTTC

J gene: TRBJ2-3
V gene: TRBV11-2
D gene: TRBD2
clone size: -
CDR3 protein: CASSPAGLAGVETQYF
CDR3 DNA: TGTGCCAGCAGCCCAGCCGGACTAGCGGGAGTTGAGACGCAGTATTTT